A single sample is the source of the 30 T cell receptor beta chains below, sequenced in a study of cytomegalovirus exposure and HLA in healthy donors. With 60 Vbeta and 13 Jbeta primers, the PCR was carried out. Sequencing was performed with immunoSEQ multiplex PCR; in TCRdb, only in-frame clones are kept and a portion is missing. Of under 200,000 clones detected, approximately 88% appear once; the ten largest clones hold under 1.1%. Source material: PBMCs. The receptor source for this set is a man aged 25-45 years in good health and CMV-seronegative.

The rearrangement joins TRBV4-2 to TRBJ2-7, with TRBD1 identical over 7 bases. CDR3 length: 15 amino acids. Germline assignment: CDR1 LGHNA and CDR2 YNFKEQ. V lost 1 base and J lost 5; bases outside the gene matches: 8. CDR3 bases: TGTGCCAGCAGCCAAGGGGCAGGGGGAAGTGACGAGCAGTACTTC. Its translation: CASSQGAGGSDEQYF.

The rearrangement links TRBV5-4 to TRBJ2-5; TRBD1 matches 9 bases. The CDR3 length is 15 residues. V lost 3 bases and J lost 5; bases outside the gene matches: 8. Germline V gene data show CDR1 as SGHNT and CDR2 as YYREEE (reference sequence). CDR3 residues: CASSSGDRGDETQYF. CDR3 nucleotide sequence: TGTGCCAGCAGCTCCGGAGACAGGGGGGACGAGACCCAGTACTTC.

This clone has just one count. CDR3 sequence: CASSALQRYGYTF. The DNA of the CDR3 is TGTGCCAGCAGCGCCTTACAGAGATATGGCTACACCTTC. The gene calls are TRBV7-8 and TRBJ1-2; D is unresolved. The CDR3 spans 13 residues. From germline, CDR1 is SGHVS and CDR2 FQNEAQ. The germline V and J ends were trimmed by 5 bases and 5 bases, with 12 bases remaining between them.

The chain uses TRBV27 and TRBJ1-3; possibly TRBD1 for D (6 bases). Germline CDR1 reads MNHEY; CDR2 reads SMNVEV (reference sequence). V lost 5 bases, J lost 0 bases, and 14 bases lay in between. The CDR3 length is 16 residues. The CDR3 bases are TGTGCCAGCAGTCCCAGGACAGCTAGCTCTGGAAACACCATATATTTT. Protein product: CASSPRTASSGNTIYF.

V and J are TRBV7-2 and TRBJ2-3; a possible D gene is TRBD2 (6 bases). Per germline, CDR1 SGHTA and CDR2 FQGNSA. The CDR3 sequence is 15 residues long. Trimming took off 1 base at V and 4 bases at J, with 12 bases between the two ends. As DNA, the CDR3 is TGTGCCAGCAGCTTAGTGGCGGGGTCCGCAGATACGCAGTATTTT. Encoded protein: CASSLVAGSADTQYF. Using reference TRBV7-2 and TRBJ2-3 for the parts outside the CDR3, the full variable domain is GAGVSQSPSNKVTEKGKDVELRCDPISGHTALYWYRQSLGQGLEFLIYFQGNSAPDKSGLPSDRFSAERTGGSVSTLTIQRTQQEDSAVYLCASSLVAGSADTQYFGPGTRLTVL.

The V gene is TRBV5-4, the J gene TRBJ1-4; no clear D gene. Trimming shortened V by 2 bases and J by 8 bases, and 13 bases separated the two germline ends. The CDR3 length is 14 residues. The germline gives CDR1 SGHNT, CDR2 YYREEE (reference sequence). The CDR3 bases are TGTGCCAGCAGCTTCCCAACGGTTAGCGAAAAACTGTTTTTT. This encodes CASSFPTVSEKLFF.

This chain uses TRBV11-3 with TRBJ2-7; 8 positions match TRBD2. CDR1 SGHNT and CDR2 YENEEA come from the germline V gene. Unmatched junction bases numbered 7, after V lost 4 bases and J lost 2 bases. The CDR3 extends over 15 amino acids. DNA of the CDR3: TGTGCCAGCAGCTCTCTAGCGGGCACTACCTACGAGCAGTACTTC. This translates into CASSSLAGTTYEQYF.

The sample holds a few counts of this clone. This rearrangement joins TRBV11-3 to TRBJ2-2, with 7 bases fitting TRBD1. This CDR3 has 15 residues. Germline assignment: CDR1 SGHNT and CDR2 YENEEA. Germline trimming cut 1 base from V and 6 bases from J; bases unmatched to any gene: 5. The CDR3 nucleotides read TGTGCCAGCAGCTTAGTAGCCCAGGGGGCCGGGGAGCTGTTTTTT. This translates into CASSLVAQGAGELFF.

The chain employs TRBV14 and TRBJ1-1, with 7 bases aligning to TRBD1. Trimming cost V 5 bases and J 0 bases; bases outside gene matches: 12. Germline-derived CDR1 and CDR2 are SGHDN and FVKESK. The CDR3 length is 17 residues. CDR3 bases: TGTGCCAGCAGCAAGCTCCTTGGGGACAGCTTGAACACTGAAGCTTTCTTT. Encoded protein: CASSKLLGDSLNTEAFF. The entire variable domain, with the rest obtained from reference TRBV14 and TRBJ1-1, is as follows: EAGVTQFPSHSVIEKGQTVTLRCDPISGHDNLYWYRRVMGKEIKFLLHFVKESKQDESGMPNNRFLAERTGGTYSTLKVQPAELEDSGVYFCASSKLLGDSLNTEAFFGQGTRLTVV.

The count of this clone is one. The germline gene is not matched at one end of the junction; a read error may be the cause. This sequence joins TRBV6-6 and TRBJ1-2; D possibly corresponds to TRBD1 (5 bases). The CDR3 is 14 residues long. CDR1 and CDR2 (germline): MNHNY, SVGAGI (reference sequence). The CDR3 loop is CAGSYGPGGGGYTF. In nucleotides, the CDR3 is TGTGCCGGCAGTTACGGGCCCGGGGGAGGAGGCTACACCTTC.

The rearrangement uses TRBV4-1 and TRBJ2-7, with TRBD2 as a possible D gene (5 bases). The CDR3 extends over 15 amino acids. Deletions cut 0 bases from V and 4 bases from J, with 13 bases between. Germline V CDR1 and CDR2: MGHRA, YSYEKL. The CDR3 reads CASSQDTSRGYEQYF. CDR3 coding DNA: TGCGCCAGCAGCCAAGATACAAGCCGGGGTTACGAGCAGTACTTC.

V gene TRBV5-1 combines with J gene TRBJ2-3; D possibly corresponds to TRBD2 (5 bases). V shed 1 base and J shed 6 bases, with 15 bases lying between them. Germline-derived CDR1 and CDR2 are SGHRS and YFSETQ. CDR3 length: 15 residues. The CDR3 is CASSLRGTAPDTQYF. CDR3 sequence (DNA): TGCGCCAGCAGCTTGCGGGGTACAGCGCCGGATACGCAGTATTTT.

In nucleotides, the CDR3 is TGTGCCAGCAGGACTAGCGGGAACACCGGGGAGCTGTTTTTT. It codes for CASRTSGNTGELFF. This chain links TRBV6-5 with TRBJ2-2; 9 nucleotides match TRBD2. The CDR3 extends over 14 amino acids. Trimming cost V 6 bases and J 1 base; bases outside gene matches: 0. Germline-derived CDR1 and CDR2 are MNHEY and SVGAGI.

The V gene is TRBV30, the J gene TRBJ2-7; 7 bases are a match to TRBD1. V trimming: 1 base; J trimming: 2 bases; junction bases outside the gene matches: 14. CDR3 length: 17 amino acids. The germline V gene encodes CDR1 GTSNPN and CDR2 SVGIG (reference sequence). The CDR3 here is CAWSGFAPTGATYEQYF. The CDR3 nucleotides are TGTGCCTGGAGTGGATTTGCGCCAACAGGGGCTACCTACGAGCAGTACTTC.

V is TRBV7-9 and J is TRBJ2-1; TRBD2 aligns across 7 bases. Germline V CDR1 and CDR2: SEHNR, FQNEAQ (reference sequence). V was pared by 1 base and J by 6 bases, with 3 bases of the junction left unmatched. The length of the CDR3 is 14 residues. The CDR3: CASSLEAGINEQFF. The CDR3 bases are TGTGCCAGCAGCTTAGAAGCGGGGATCAATGAGCAGTTCTTC.

The chain is built from TRBV9 and TRBJ1-2; possible D gene TRBD1, 5 bases. V was clipped by 0 bases and J by 4 bases, with 13 bases between them. The germline gives CDR1 SGDLS, CDR2 YYNGEE. The CDR3 spans 15 residues. CDR3 sequence: CASSVVPDSSYGYTF. CDR3 bases: TGTGCCAGCAGCGTAGTCCCTGACAGCAGCTATGGCTACACCTTC.

The chain recombines TRBV18 with TRBJ2-5; 7 nucleotides match TRBD1. The V segment lost 4 bases and the J segment 4 bases; nucleotides outside the gene matches: 6. CDR1 is KGHSH and CDR2 is LQKENI in the germline V gene. CDR3 length equals 14 residues. CDR3 nucleotide sequence: TGTGCCAGCTCACTCACAGGGGTCGGAGAGACCCAGTACTTC. Encoded protein: CASSLTGVGETQYF.

V is TRBV7-2 and J is TRBJ2-5; TRBD2 matches at 16 bases. This CDR3 is 17 amino acids long. Germline V lookup: CDR1 SGHTA, CDR2 FQGNSA. V was clipped by 5 bases and J by 5 bases; unmatched bases: 8. The DNA for the CDR3 is TGTGCCAGCAGCAAGGGGACTAGCGGGAGGGCCCAGGAGACCCAGTACTTC. It specifies CASSKGTSGRAQETQYF.

This rearrangement joins TRBV18 to TRBJ2-7; 11 nucleotides line up with TRBD2. The V gene end was trimmed by 1 base and the J gene end by 4 bases; junction bases not matched to a gene: 6. The CDR3 is 16 residues long. CDR1 and CDR2 (germline): KGHSH, LQKENI. DNA for the CDR3: TGTGCCAGCTCACCACAGCTAGCGGGAGGACTGTACGAGCAGTACTTC. Translation: CASSPQLAGGLYEQYF.

This clone came up once. The chain is built from TRBV4-3 and TRBJ2-5, with D maybe TRBD2 (5 bases). Germline-derived CDR1 and CDR2 are LGHNA and YSLEER. Trimming took off 3 bases at V and 2 bases at J, with 13 bases between the two ends. This CDR3 region has 15 residues. CDR3: CASSQGGSKQETQYF. The CDR3 DNA is TGCGCCAGCAGCCAGGGTGGGAGTAAACAAGAGACCCAGTACTTC.

This rearrangement joins TRBV19 to TRBJ2-4, with TRBD1 identical over 11 bases. This CDR3 is built from 19 residues. Losses at the gene ends were 2 bases for V and 1 base for J; bases not matched to a gene: 10. Looked up from germline, CDR1 is LNHDA and CDR2 is SQIVND (reference sequence). In DNA, the CDR3 is TGTGCCAGTAGTATAAAGATGGGGACAGGGGGTACGGCCAAAAACATTCAGTACTTC. Translated, it gives CASSIKMGTGGTAKNIQYF.

V is TRBV5-1 and J is TRBJ2-3, with TRBD1 as a possible D gene (6 bases). CDR3 length: 16 residues. Germline CDR1 reads SGHRS; CDR2 reads YFSETQ. Trimming took 0 bases from V and 2 from J, leaving 13 bases between them. CDR3 in DNA: TGCGCCAGCAGCTTGGGGACAGACCGATCCACAGATACGCAGTATTTT. Amino acids: CASSLGTDRSTDTQYF.

The chain uses TRBV30 and TRBJ2-2, with 8 bases matching TRBD2. The CDR3 is 12 amino acids. J gave up 15 bases and V 1 base, and 7 bases lay outside the gene matches. CDR1 is GTSNPN and CDR2 is SVGIG in the germline V gene (reference sequence). The CDR3 coding sequence is TGTGCCTGGAGTGATTTTTCGGGAGGGGTGTTTTTT. It translates to CAWSDFSGGVFF.

V usage is TRBV7-9 and J usage is TRBJ2-1, with 11 bases identical to TRBD1. V shed 5 bases and J 10 bases; nucleotides not matched to a gene: 7. The CDR3 covers 14 residues. The germline gives CDR1 SEHNR, CDR2 FQNEAQ (reference sequence). CDR3 amino acids: CASSPGTGGREQFF. As DNA, the CDR3 is TGTGCCAGCAGCCCCGGGACAGGGGGTAGGGAGCAGTTCTTC.

The chain links TRBV27 to TRBJ2-3, with D maybe TRBD2 (5 bases). This CDR3 comprises 14 residues. V was trimmed by 6 bases and J by 0 bases, leaving 10 bases between them. Germline CDR1 reads MNHEY; CDR2 reads SMNVEV (reference sequence). In DNA form, the CDR3 reads TGTGCCAGCAGCTTCGGGAAAAGCACAGATACGCAGTATTTT. This sequence encodes CASSFGKSTDTQYF.

The J gene is TRBJ2-1, the V gene TRBV6-5; D possibly corresponds to TRBD2 (6 bases). CDR1 is MNHEY and CDR2 is SVGAGI in the germline V gene. There are 12 residues in the CDR3. Trimming shortened V by 6 bases and J by 9 bases, and 12 bases separated the two germline ends. Here the CDR3 reads CASSRGGGEQFF. Here the CDR3 DNA reads TGTGCCAGCAGCCGGGGAGGAGGTGAGCAGTTCTTC.

To note about this clone: At one boundary the junction diverges from the germline segment, which might be a read error. The rearrangement uses TRBV2 and TRBJ1-5, with a possible D match to TRBD1 (6 bases). The CDR3 spans 17 residues. CDR1 is SNHLY and CDR2 is FYNNEI in the germline V gene. The CDR3 spells CASREGDRRGFGQPQHF. Written as DNA, the CDR3 is TGTGCCAGCAGGGAAGGTGACAGGCGGGGGTTCGGGCAGCCCCAGCATTTT.

This sequence joins TRBV7-6 and TRBJ2-3, with D unresolved. CDR3 size: 14 residues. V was trimmed by 1 base and J by 2 bases, leaving 7 bases between them. Germline CDR1 and CDR2: SGHVS and FNYEAQ. CDR3: CASSLELITDTQYF. CDR3 bases: TGTGCCAGCAGCTTAGAACTAATCACAGATACGCAGTATTTT.

The rearrangement joins TRBV15 to TRBJ2-3, with D perhaps TRBD1 (5 bases). V dropped 2 bases and J dropped 1 base, with 7 bases sitting between them. The CDR3 spans 14 residues. Germline V lookup: CDR1 LNHNV, CDR2 YYDKDF (reference sequence). CDR3 nucleotide sequence: TGTGCCACCAGCAGATTGACAGGCACAGATACGCAGTATTTT. Its translation: CATSRLTGTDTQYF.

The chain recombines TRBV5-1 with TRBJ2-7; D is unclear. Germline CDR1 is SGHRS and CDR2 is YFSETQ. With 5 bases removed from V and 2 bases from J, the gap between germline ends came to 8 bases. The CDR3 is made up of 12 amino acids. The CDR3 region is CASSRTTYEQYF. CDR3 nucleotide sequence: TGCGCCAGCAGTCGAACTACCTACGAGCAGTACTTC.